Presented here are 2 T cell receptor beta chains from one specimen sequenced in a study of T cell clonality in common variable immunodeficiency. Whole-study findings and limits: Common variable immunodeficiency TCR beta sequences reportedly had fewer deletions and N-nucleotide insertions.

Some clones are missing from TCRdb's copy, which holds only in-frame ones; the method was immunoSEQ multiplex PCR. There are roughly 42,000 clones in the sample, none observed a single time. What these receptors recognize is not known. Sample: peripheral blood mononuclear cells. All receptors come from a human donor with common variable immunodeficiency.

As for this clone: The observed sequence ends 3 residues before the CDR3 terminus, with the missing tail filled in from the germline J gene. The genes are TRBV7-2 and TRBJ1-2; unclear D gene. The CDR3 extends over 14 amino acids. The V and J ends lost 6 bases and 0 bases respectively, with 11 bases between them. Looked up from germline, CDR1 is SGHTA and CDR2 is FQGNSA. The CDR3 protein is CASRPRLANYGYTF. CDR3 bases read: TGTGCCAGCAGGCCCCGGTTAGCTAACTATGGC.

This clone has only a few counts. The read terminates 3 residues ahead of where the CDR3 ends, so the germline J gene completes it. The chain couples TRBV19 to TRBJ1-1; possible D gene TRBD1, 6 bases. The germline V gene has CDR1 LNHDA and CDR2 SQIVND (reference sequence). The CDR3 totals 14 residues. V was shortened by 6 bases and J by 1 base, with 12 bases between the two germline ends. The part of the CDR3 DNA that was read is TGTGCCAGTAGGAGGGGGAGAGGGAACACTGAA. Protein: CASRRGRGNTE. The entire CDR3 is CASRRGRGNTEAFF.